The rows below give T cell receptor beta chains drawn from one sample of a study of control samples from healthy donors and cancer patients. The data were produced by immunoSEQ multiplex PCR, yet TCRdb's version contains in-frame clones alone and is incomplete. This sample yields tens of thousands of clones, of which roughly 90% are seen a single time; roughly 5.6% belongs to the top ten. Sequences were obtained from PBMCs. The receptors come from a man in his sixties with colorectal cancer. The CDR3 runs from the conserved cysteine through the conserved F or W.

V gene	J gene	CDR3 protein
TRBV5-1	TRBJ1-4	CASTPRGVANEKLFF
TRBV5-4	TRBJ2-3	CASMGASGTDTQYF
TRBV4-1	TRBJ2-1	CASSLDDEQFF
TRBV19	TRBJ1-6	CASSIGTENSPLHF
TRBV6-6	TRBJ1-6	CASSYDRAGSPLHF
TRBV5-8	TRBJ2-7	CASSLAGSGPGGRLREQYF
TRBV7-3	TRBJ2-2	CASSLEGQVYTGELFF
TRBV18	TRBJ1-1	CASSPDRADTEAFF
TRBV9	TRBJ2-5	CASSVEGETQYF
TRBV2	TRBJ1-5	CASSEGEGNQPQHF
TRBV6-2/TRBV6-3	TRBJ1-2	CASSFQEAGEADLNYGYTF
TRBV3-1/TRBV3-2	TRBJ2-3	CASSQVSDADTQYF
TRBV21-1	TRBJ2-1	CASSKFYMWTGDYNEQFF
TRBV11-2	TRBJ2-1	CASSLGAYEQFF
TRBV28	TRBJ1-5	CASGSFPQPQHF
TRBV6-5	TRBJ1-2	CASNLRRGYGYTF
TRBV10-2	TRBJ2-3	CASSEGQRGALPKGDTQYF
TRBV3-1/TRBV3-2	TRBJ1-6	CASSQDEGVGSPLHF
TRBV11-1	TRBJ2-1	CASTRDRPYNEQFF
TRBV9	TRBJ2-5	CASSPRGPGGETQYF
TRBV7-9	TRBJ1-2	CASTFSDRTYGYTF
TRBV19	TRBJ2-1	CASTAGGVYNEQFF
TRBV7-7	TRBJ2-1	CASSLGGTGGNEQFF
TRBV3-1/TRBV3-2	TRBJ2-6	CASREEGPGANVLTF
TRBV10-3	TRBJ1-1	CAISGTGGRMNTEAFF
TRBV10-2	TRBJ1-1	CASSEAKLNTEAFF
TRBV5-8	TRBJ1-2	CASRTSGRAYGYTF
TRBV10-3	TRBJ1-2	CAISGRDRADGYGYTF
TRBV19	TRBJ2-3	CASSLLLGLAASTDTQYF
TRBV27	TRBJ1-2	CASSLTPPGANYGYTF
TRBV7-9	TRBJ1-2	CASSLDQGGGYTF
TRBV30	TRBJ1-3	CAWRVRGAVGNTIYF